This T cell receptor (beta chain) was identified in a study of OX40 agonist ivuxolimab in advanced cancers. Overall study context: An anti-OX40 (CD134) antibody with agonistic activity, ivuxolimab, was administered to patients. Study outcomes and limitations: Both blood CD4+ and CD8+ T cells showed clonal growth by week 6 at 0.1 to 3.0 mg/kg. Among the least clonally expanded were partial responders at 0.1-3.0 mg/kg. Researchers did not determine the expanded peripheral T cells' antigen specificity.

Clones were sequenced by immunoSEQ multiplex PCR, and TCRdb holds only the in-frame ones, with some missing. Here the sample spans about 51,000 clones, 88% being singletons. This CDR3 region has 13 residues. V dropped 7 bases and J dropped 4; count of bases not matched to a gene: 3. Germline loops: CDR1 SGHNT, CDR2 YYREEE (reference sequence). This clone appeared once. Its antigen remains unknown. The V and J genes are TRBV5-4 and TRBJ1-3; 9 bases align to TRBD1. The sample in question was CD4+ or CD8+ T cells sorted from blood, obtained in a trial of the OX40 agonist ivuxolimab. The sequence came from an adult with an advanced solid tumor such as melanoma, head and neck, liver or kidney cancer. The chain's CDR3 is CASGTGPGNTIYF. CDR3 DNA: TGTGCCAGCGGGACAGGGCCCGGAAACACCATATATTTT.